The rows below give T cell receptor beta chains drawn from one sample of a study of T cell repertoires in cytomegalovirus infection. Which antigens these TCRs recognize remains unknown. TCRdb re-called the reads through MiXCR, storing one row per CDR3 protein. The data show approximately 470,000 distinct CDR3 sequences, with 42% seen just once and about two fifths held by the top ten. The specimen was cultured PBMCs, collected from culture after CMV antigen stimulation. These receptors were taken from a human donor in good health (CMV status not recorded). Some clones in this sample may be carry-over from other donors' samples. Both conserved end residues are part of each CDR3. Fields, in order: V gene, J gene, clone size, D gene, CDR3 DNA, CDR3 protein. The D gene is left open where the match is weak. Some rows have no size entry. The others give once, few or many, or a class for an expanded clone.

TRBV12-3/TRBV12-4	TRBJ2-7	once	TRBD2	TGTGCCAGCAGCTCCGGGACTAGCGGAGCCTACGAGCAGTACTTC	CASSSGTSGAYEQYF
TRBV7-6	TRBJ2-5	many	TRBD1	TGTGCCAGCAGCTCCGACAGGGGACAAGAGACCCAGTACTTC	CASSSDRGQETQYF
TRBV5-1	TRBJ1-2	.	.	TGCGCCAGCAGGCTCGGGGGAACCTATGGCTACACCTTC	CASRLGGTYGYTF
TRBV10-2	TRBJ1-6	.	TRBD1	TGCGCCAGCAGACAGGGGATAGGATCACCCCTCCACTTT	CASRQGIGSPLHF
TRBV7-2	TRBJ1-1	.	TRBD1	TGTGCCAGCAGCCTTGACAGGGTGGTCACTGAAGCTTTCTTT	CASSLDRVVTEAFF
TRBV6-1	TRBJ2-3	.	.	TGTGCCAGCAGTCCCGAAGTAGGAGGGTGGGCAGATACGCAGTATTTT	CASSPEVGGWADTQYF
TRBV7-2	TRBJ2-1	few	.	TGTGCCAGCAGCTTCCGGCCCGGACGTGATGAGCAGTTCTTC	CASSFRPGRDEQFF
TRBV6-5	TRBJ2-3	.	.	TGTGCCAGCAGTTACGGTCTAGCCACGGATACGCAGTATTTT	CASSYGLATDTQYF
TRBV10-3	TRBJ1-1	.	TRBD1	TGTGCCATCAGTGGGACAGGGGACACTGAAGCTTTCTTT	CAISGTGDTEAFF
TRBV6-6	TRBJ1-5	.	.	TGTGCCGCGCGCGGTAGCAATCAGCCCCAGCATTTT	CAARGSNQPQHF
TRBV6-6	TRBJ2-1	.	.	TGTGCCAGCAGTCGACAGGAATTCAATGAGCAGTTCTTC	CASSRQEFNEQFF
TRBV6-5	TRBJ2-6	few	.	TGTGCCAGCTCCCGAGGGGTTCTCGGGGCCAACGTCCTGACTTTC	CASSRGVLGANVLTF
TRBV27	TRBJ2-5	.	TRBD2	TGTGCCAGCAGTTCACTTCCAGGGGTAGCGGGAGGGGACGAGACCCAGTACTTC	CASSSLPGVAGGDETQYF
TRBV15	TRBJ2-1	.	TRBD2	TGTGCCACCAGCAGATTCATCACTAGCGGGGGCTACAATGAGCAGTTCTTC	CATSRFITSGGYNEQFF
TRBV7-2	TRBJ2-1	.	.	TGTGCCAGCTACCCGAGGCGCATAACCTACAATGAGCAGTTCTTC	CASYPRRITYNEQFF
TRBV2	TRBJ2-7	once	.	TGTGCCAGCAGTGTTGATAGGACGACCTACGAGCAGTACTTC	CASSVDRTTYEQYF
TRBV7-2	TRBJ2-5	many	.	TGTGCCAGCAGCTTAGGGCAAAAGGAGACCCAGTACTTC	CASSLGQKETQYF
TRBV12-3/TRBV12-4	TRBJ2-3	few	.	TGTGCCAGCACCCGGGGGCCTAGCACAGATACGCAGTATTTT	CASTRGPSTDTQYF
TRBV12-5	TRBJ2-1	few	TRBD2	TGTGCTAGTGGTTCGCCTTCCCTAGCGGGAGGGCCGGGTGAGCAGTTCTTC	CASGSPSLAGGPGEQFF
TRBV7-2	TRBJ2-7	few	TRBD1	TGTGCCAGCAGCCCGACGGACAGGGGGAAACCCTACGAGCAGTACTTC	CASSPTDRGKPYEQYF
TRBV7-8	TRBJ1-1	.	.	TGTGCCAGCAGCCCTCTTCGTCCCTTGGGGGTTGGTGAAGCTTTCTTT	CASSPLRPLGVGEAFF
TRBV7-2	TRBJ2-7	.	.	TGTGCCAGCAGCGGAACTAGTGGCGGCTCCTACGAGCAGTACTTC	CASSGTSGGSYEQYF
TRBV7-4	TRBJ1-1	.	.	TGTGCCAGCAGCTTAGTTGACAGGAACACTGAAGCTTTCTTT	CASSLVDRNTEAFF
TRBV12-3/TRBV12-4	TRBJ2-1	.	TRBD2	TGTGCCAGCAGTTTTTTGGGAGGGCCACGGACTGAGCAGTTCTTC	CASSFLGGPRTEQFF